Listed below are T cell receptor beta chains from one sample, sequenced in a study of blood T cells in healthy people across ages. TCRdb reprocessed the 5' RACE reads with MiXCR, giving one entry per CDR3 protein. Among roughly 560,000 distinct CDR3 sequences, less than 25% were seen once, and the ten largest hold roughly 10%. The same specimen was also included in a second study, on T cells of mothers and their children.

Sequencing was done on a sample of blood. The receptors stem from a boy younger than 18 in good health. Each CDR3 is given with its conserved first and last residue. The order of the fields is J gene, clone size, V gene, D gene, CDR3 DNA, CDR3 protein. D genes are given only for firm matches. Rows give clone size only sometimes, using once, few, many, or a class for an expanded clone.

TRBJ2-7 few TRBV25-1 TRBD1 TGTGCCAGCAGTGTCTCACCGGGACAGGATACCTACGAGCAGTACTTC CASSVSPGQDTYEQYF
TRBJ2-1 few TRBV6-5 TRBD1 TGTGCCAGCAGTTACTCGATGCTGGCAGGGGGCGACTACAATGAGCAGTTCTTC CASSYSMLAGGDYNEQFF
TRBJ2-5 - TRBV28 - TGTGCCAGCTTTCACGATACGGCCGGGAGAGAGACCCAGTACTTC CASFHDTAGRETQYF
TRBJ2-4 many TRBV28 TRBD1 TGTGCCAGCATGCTCCAGGGGGTTAACATTCAGTACTTC CASMLQGVNIQYF
TRBJ1-4 few TRBV10-3 TRBD1 TGTGCCATCAGGCCCGGGACAGGGCCTAATGAAAAACTGTTTTTT CAIRPGTGPNEKLFF
TRBJ1-1 - TRBV5-8 TRBD1 TGTGCCAGCAGCTACGGGACAGCCAGAAGAGAAGCTTTCTTT CASSYGTARREAFF
TRBJ2-3 many TRBV20-1 - TGCAGTGCTAGAGTGGACTTCACAGATACGCAGTATTTT CSARVDFTDTQYF
TRBJ2-1 - TRBV13 TRBD2 TGTGCCAGCAGCCCCCGGGACTACCACAATGAGCAGTTCTTC CASSPRDYHNEQFF
TRBJ2-3 - TRBV4-3 - TGCGCCAGCAGCCAAGATGTGAGAACACATACGCAGTATTTT CASSQDVRTHTQYF
TRBJ2-1 - TRBV20-1 - TGCAGTGCTAGTCAGCGGAGGGACAATGAGCAGTTCTTC CSASQRRDNEQFF
TRBJ2-7 - TRBV20-1 - TGCAGTGCTAGAGACAGGGCTCGGGAGCAGTACTTC CSARDRAREQYF
TRBJ2-7 - TRBV19 - TGTGCCAGTAGTAGAGACAGGGCGGGGGAGCAGTACTTC CASSRDRAGEQYF
TRBJ2-5 - TRBV4-3 TRBD2 TGCGCCAGCAGCCAAGATCTGCGGGGGTTCGGGGAGACCCAGTACTTC CASSQDLRGFGETQYF
TRBJ2-7 - TRBV20-1 - TGCAGTGCTAGAGCGTCGAGGGGATTCGAGCAGTACTTC CSARASRGFEQYF
TRBJ2-7 - TRBV7-2 - TGTGCCAGCAGCTTAAGCGCTCGGGGCGGAAGCTCCTACGAGCAGTACTTC CASSLSARGGSSYEQYF
TRBJ1-2 - TRBV5-1 - TGCGCCAGCAGCGTGGGACATACCCAGACCAAGGGCTACACCTTC CASSVGHTQTKGYTF